A selection of T cell receptor beta chains follows, all from one sample in a study of cytomegalovirus exposure and HLA in healthy donors. Measured with immunoSEQ multiplex PCR; TCRdb has only the in-frame clones, and not every one. The table lists roughly 120,000 clones. Sequencing was done on a sample of PBMCs. The receptors shown here come from a man in his thirties or forties in good health and CMV-seronegative. Both conserved end residues are part of each CDR3. Fields, in order: V gene, D gene, J gene, CDR3 protein, CDR3 DNA. A D gene is named only where the DNA matches it firmly.

v_call: TRBV6-5; d_call: NA; j_call: TRBJ2-7; cdr3_aa: CASSYARTYEQYF; cdr3_nt: TGTGCCAGCAGTTACGCCCGAACCTACGAGCAGTACTTC
v_call: TRBV11-3; d_call: NA; j_call: TRBJ2-3; cdr3_aa: CASSLGGSTDTQYF; cdr3_nt: TGTGCCAGCAGCTTAGGAGGGTCCACAGATACGCAGTATTTT
v_call: TRBV5-1; d_call: NA; j_call: TRBJ1-1; cdr3_aa: CASSLGNGNTEAFF; cdr3_nt: TGCGCCAGCAGCTTGGGCAACGGGAACACTGAAGCTTTCTTT
v_call: TRBV5-1; d_call: TRBD1; j_call: TRBJ2-5; cdr3_aa: CASSLGQGEKETQYF; cdr3_nt: TGCGCCAGCAGCTTGGGACAGGGGGAGAAAGAGACCCAGTACTTC
v_call: TRBV5-1; d_call: TRBD2; j_call: TRBJ2-1; cdr3_aa: CASRLAGSNEQFF; cdr3_nt: TGCGCCAGCAGACTAGCGGGGTCGAATGAGCAGTTCTTC
v_call: TRBV2; d_call: TRBD1; j_call: TRBJ1-1; cdr3_aa: CATRTGADTEAFF; cdr3_nt: TGTGCCACCCGAACAGGGGCTGACACTGAAGCTTTCTTT
v_call: TRBV18; d_call: TRBD1; j_call: TRBJ1-1; cdr3_aa: CASSPGQGGTEAFF; cdr3_nt: TGTGCCAGCTCCCCAGGACAGGGTGGAACTGAAGCTTTCTTT
v_call: TRBV4-1; d_call: TRBD1; j_call: TRBJ1-2; cdr3_aa: CASSQDPGTGLANYGYTF; cdr3_nt: TGCGCCAGCAGCCAAGACCCGGGGACAGGCCTAGCTAACTATGGCTACACCTTC
v_call: TRBV19; d_call: NA; j_call: TRBJ1-2; cdr3_aa: CASSLGHRVKLYGYTF; cdr3_nt: TGTGCCAGTAGTCTCGGACATCGAGTTAAACTCTATGGCTACACCTTC
v_call: TRBV30; d_call: TRBD1; j_call: TRBJ1-6; cdr3_aa: CAWSVGFIGTVDSPLHF; cdr3_nt: TGTGCCTGGAGTGTAGGGTTCATCGGGACAGTGGATTCACCCCTCCACTTT
v_call: TRBV29-1; d_call: TRBD1; j_call: TRBJ1-1; cdr3_aa: CSVDRDRGTEAFF; cdr3_nt: TGCAGCGTGGACCGGGACAGGGGGACTGAAGCTTTCTTT
v_call: TRBV7-2; d_call: NA; j_call: TRBJ2-1; cdr3_aa: CASSSPVRDEQFF; cdr3_nt: TGTGCCAGCAGCTCCCCGGTGAGGGATGAGCAGTTCTTC
v_call: TRBV7-2; d_call: NA; j_call: TRBJ2-7; cdr3_aa: CASSSYTQKYEQYF; cdr3_nt: TGTGCCAGCAGCTCCTACACACAGAAATACGAGCAGTACTTC
v_call: TRBV7-9; d_call: TRBD1; j_call: TRBJ1-2; cdr3_aa: CASSEGTAYGYTF; cdr3_nt: TGTGCCAGCAGCGAAGGGACAGCCTATGGCTACACCTTC
v_call: TRBV2; d_call: TRBD1; j_call: TRBJ2-7; cdr3_aa: CASIPDRVNYEQYF; cdr3_nt: TGTGCCAGCATCCCGGACAGGGTTAACTACGAGCAGTACTTC
v_call: TRBV25-1; d_call: NA; j_call: TRBJ1-6; cdr3_aa: CASTAGTWDSPLHF; cdr3_nt: TGTGCCAGCACCGCCGGGACATGGGATTCACCCCTCCACTTT
v_call: TRBV10-3; d_call: NA; j_call: TRBJ1-3; cdr3_aa: CAIDGGSSGNTIYF; cdr3_nt: TGTGCCATCGATGGTGGCAGCTCTGGAAACACCATATATTTT
v_call: TRBV4-2; d_call: NA; j_call: TRBJ1-4; cdr3_aa: CASSPNGGGDEKLFF; cdr3_nt: TGTGCCAGCAGCCCCAATGGGGGCGGCGATGAAAAACTGTTTTTT
v_call: TRBV5-4; d_call: TRBD2; j_call: TRBJ2-7; cdr3_aa: CASSPGLAGALSGEQYF; cdr3_nt: TGTGCCAGCAGCCCGGGACTAGCGGGAGCCCTCTCCGGGGAGCAGTACTTC
v_call: TRBV15; d_call: NA; j_call: TRBJ2-6; cdr3_aa: CATSPQKGANVLTF; cdr3_nt: TGTGCCACCAGCCCCCAGAAGGGGGCCAACGTCCTGACTTTC
v_call: TRBV7-2; d_call: NA; j_call: TRBJ1-6; cdr3_aa: CASSWTTDNSPLHF; cdr3_nt: TGTGCCAGCAGCTGGACAACTGATAATTCACCCCTCCACTTT
v_call: TRBV9; d_call: NA; j_call: TRBJ2-2; cdr3_aa: CASSGQPGNTGELFF; cdr3_nt: TGTGCCAGCAGCGGTCAACCAGGGAACACCGGGGAGCTGTTTTTT
v_call: TRBV5-1; d_call: NA; j_call: TRBJ2-3; cdr3_aa: CASSPGIAGTDTQYF; cdr3_nt: TGCGCCAGCAGTCCCGGGATCGCCGGGACAGATACGCAGTATTTT
v_call: TRBV11-2; d_call: TRBD1; j_call: TRBJ1-4; cdr3_aa: CASSRPPGQGAGNEKLFF; cdr3_nt: TGTGCCAGCAGCCGCCCCCCGGGACAGGGTGCGGGAAATGAAAAACTGTTTTTT